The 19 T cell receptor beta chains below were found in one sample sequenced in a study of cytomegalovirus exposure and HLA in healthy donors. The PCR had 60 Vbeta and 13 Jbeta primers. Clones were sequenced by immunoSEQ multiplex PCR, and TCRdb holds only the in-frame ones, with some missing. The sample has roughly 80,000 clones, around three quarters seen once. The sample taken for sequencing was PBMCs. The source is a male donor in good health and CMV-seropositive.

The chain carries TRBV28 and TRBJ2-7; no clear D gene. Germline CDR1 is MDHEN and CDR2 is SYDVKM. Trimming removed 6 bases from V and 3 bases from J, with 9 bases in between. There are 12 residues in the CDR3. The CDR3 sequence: CASSPYYYEQYF. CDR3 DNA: TGTGCCAGCAGCCCCTACTACTACGAGCAGTACTTC.

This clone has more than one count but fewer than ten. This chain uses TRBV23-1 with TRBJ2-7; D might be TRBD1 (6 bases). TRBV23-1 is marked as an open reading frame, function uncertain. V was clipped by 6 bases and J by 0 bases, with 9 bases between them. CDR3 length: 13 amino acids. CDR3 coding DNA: TGCGCCAGCAGATGGGGACACTCCTACGAGCAGTACTTC. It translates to CASRWGHSYEQYF.

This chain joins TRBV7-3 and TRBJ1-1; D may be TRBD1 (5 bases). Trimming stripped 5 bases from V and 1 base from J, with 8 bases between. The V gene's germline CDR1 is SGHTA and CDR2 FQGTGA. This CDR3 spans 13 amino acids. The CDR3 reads CASSRDRNTEAFF. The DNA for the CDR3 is TGTGCCAGCAGCCGAGACAGGAACACTGAAGCTTTCTTT.

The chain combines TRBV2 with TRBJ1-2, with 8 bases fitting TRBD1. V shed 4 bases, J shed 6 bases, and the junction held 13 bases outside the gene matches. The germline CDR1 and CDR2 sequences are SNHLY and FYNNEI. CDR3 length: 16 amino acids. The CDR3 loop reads CASSGLKDREGHGYTF. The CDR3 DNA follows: TGTGCCAGCAGTGGACTTAAGGACAGGGAAGGTCATGGCTACACCTTC.

The CDR3 nucleotides are TGTGCCAGCAGTTACGGAGACGCTGAAGCTTTCTTT. Residues: CASSYGDAEAFF. This chain uses TRBV6-6 with TRBJ1-1, with unresolved D. V shed 2 bases and J shed 6 bases, with 7 bases lying between them. Germline V CDR1 and CDR2: MNHNY, SVGAGI (reference sequence). CDR3 length: 12 residues.

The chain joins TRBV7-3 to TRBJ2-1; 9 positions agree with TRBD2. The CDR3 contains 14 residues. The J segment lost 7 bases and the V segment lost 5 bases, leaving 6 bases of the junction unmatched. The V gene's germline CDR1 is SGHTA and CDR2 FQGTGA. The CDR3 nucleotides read TGTGCCAGCAGCCGCGGACTAGCGTCTAATGAGCAGTTCTTC. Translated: CASSRGLASNEQFF.

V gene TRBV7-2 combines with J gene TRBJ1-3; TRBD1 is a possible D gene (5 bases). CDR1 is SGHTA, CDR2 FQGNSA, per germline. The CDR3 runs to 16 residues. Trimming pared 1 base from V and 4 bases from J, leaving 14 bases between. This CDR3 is CASSLDLGRVGNTIYF. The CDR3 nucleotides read TGTGCCAGCAGCTTAGACTTGGGCAGGGTAGGAAACACCATATATTTT.

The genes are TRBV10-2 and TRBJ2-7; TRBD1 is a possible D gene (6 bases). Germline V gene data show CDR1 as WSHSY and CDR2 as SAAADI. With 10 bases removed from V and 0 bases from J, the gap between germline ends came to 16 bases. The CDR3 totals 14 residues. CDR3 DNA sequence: TGCGCCACTTCACCGACAGGTAGCTCCTACGAGCAGTACTTC. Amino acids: CATSPTGSSYEQYF.

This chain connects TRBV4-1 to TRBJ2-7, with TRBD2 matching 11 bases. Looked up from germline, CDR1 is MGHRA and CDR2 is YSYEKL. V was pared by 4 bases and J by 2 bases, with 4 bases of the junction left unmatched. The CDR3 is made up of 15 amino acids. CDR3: CASSPSGGRTYEQYF. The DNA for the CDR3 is TGCGCCAGCAGCCCTAGCGGGGGGAGGACCTACGAGCAGTACTTC.

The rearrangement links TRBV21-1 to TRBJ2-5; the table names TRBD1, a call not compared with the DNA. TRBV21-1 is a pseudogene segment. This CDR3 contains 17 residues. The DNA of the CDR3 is TGTGCCAGCAGCAAAGAAGGGACAGGTCGAGGGCAAGAGACCCAGTACTTC. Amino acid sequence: CASSKEGTGRGQETQYF.

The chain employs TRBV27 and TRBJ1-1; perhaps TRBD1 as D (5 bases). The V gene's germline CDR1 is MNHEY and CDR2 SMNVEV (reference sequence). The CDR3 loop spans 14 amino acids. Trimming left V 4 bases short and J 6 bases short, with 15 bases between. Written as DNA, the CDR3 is TGTGCCAGCAGTTCCCAGGGTTTTCGCCCTGAAGCTTTCTTT. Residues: CASSSQGFRPEAFF.

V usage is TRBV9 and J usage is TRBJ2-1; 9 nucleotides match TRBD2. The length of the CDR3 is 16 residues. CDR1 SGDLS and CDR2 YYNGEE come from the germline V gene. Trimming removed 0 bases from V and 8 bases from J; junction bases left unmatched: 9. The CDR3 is CASSVAPSGIVYEQFF. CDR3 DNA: TGTGCCAGCAGCGTAGCTCCTAGCGGGATAGTATATGAGCAGTTCTTC.

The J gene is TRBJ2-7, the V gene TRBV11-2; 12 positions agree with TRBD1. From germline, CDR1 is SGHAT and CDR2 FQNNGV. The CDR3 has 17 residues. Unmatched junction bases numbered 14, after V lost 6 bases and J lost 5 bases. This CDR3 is CASRQRPGTGGYHEQYF. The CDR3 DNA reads TGTGCCAGCAGACAGCGCCCCGGGACAGGGGGCTACCACGAGCAGTACTTC.

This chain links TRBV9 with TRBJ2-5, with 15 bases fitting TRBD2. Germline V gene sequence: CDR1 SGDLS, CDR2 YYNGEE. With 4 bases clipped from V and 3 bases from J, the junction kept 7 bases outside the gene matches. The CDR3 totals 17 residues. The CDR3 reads CASSPGGLAGGKETQYF. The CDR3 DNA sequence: TGTGCCAGCAGCCCCGGTGGACTAGCGGGGGGGAAAGAGACCCAGTACTTC.

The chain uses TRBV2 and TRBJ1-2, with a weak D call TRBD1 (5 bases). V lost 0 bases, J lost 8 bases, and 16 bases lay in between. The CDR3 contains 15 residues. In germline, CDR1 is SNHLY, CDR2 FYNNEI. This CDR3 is CASSEATQGGLGYTF. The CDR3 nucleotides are TGTGCCAGCAGTGAAGCTACGCAGGGAGGGCTCGGCTACACCTTC.

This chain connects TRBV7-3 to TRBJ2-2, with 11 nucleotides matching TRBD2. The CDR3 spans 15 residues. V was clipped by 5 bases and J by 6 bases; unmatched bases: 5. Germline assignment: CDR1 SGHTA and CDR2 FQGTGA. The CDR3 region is CASSPTSGSPGELFF. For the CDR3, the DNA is TGTGCCAGCAGCCCAACTAGCGGGAGTCCCGGGGAGCTGTTTTTT.

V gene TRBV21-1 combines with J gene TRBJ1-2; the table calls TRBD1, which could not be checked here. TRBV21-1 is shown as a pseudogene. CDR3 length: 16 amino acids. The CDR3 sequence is CASSPGPTSGNYGYTF. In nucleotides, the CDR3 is TGTGCCAGCAGCCCTGGGCCCACGTCAGGGAACTATGGCTACACCTTC.

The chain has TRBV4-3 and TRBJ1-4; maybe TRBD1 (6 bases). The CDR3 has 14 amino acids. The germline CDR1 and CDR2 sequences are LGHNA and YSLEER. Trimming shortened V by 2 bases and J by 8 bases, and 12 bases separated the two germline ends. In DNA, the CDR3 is TGCGCCAGCAGCCAAAACAGGGCCCAAGAAAAACTGTTTTTT. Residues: CASSQNRAQEKLFF.

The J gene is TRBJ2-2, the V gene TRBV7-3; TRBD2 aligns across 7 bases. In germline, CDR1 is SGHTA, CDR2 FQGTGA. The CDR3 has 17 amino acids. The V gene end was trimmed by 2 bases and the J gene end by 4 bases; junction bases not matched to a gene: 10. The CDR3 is CASSLYGEGRVTGELFF. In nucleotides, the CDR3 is TGTGCCAGCAGCTTATACGGGGAGGGGCGAGTCACCGGGGAGCTGTTTTTT.